This T cell receptor beta chain derives from a study of long-term antiretroviral therapy in people with HIV. Study results and limitations: Versus controls, repertoires in people with HIV had narrower CDR3 length ranges.

No donor had fewer than one pre-ART PBMC sample or fewer than two post-ART PBMC samples. Participants with HIV, all of them, were treated in the United States. Of note for this clone: Its specificity is unknown.

V shed 5 bases and J shed 5 bases, with 23 bases lying between them. Germline assignment: CDR1 SGHNT and CDR2 YYREEE (reference sequence). The CDR3 has 16 residues. They ran version v3.0 of the immunoSEQ assay at survey level. For each individual sample, sequencing targeted roughly 40,000-50,000 T-cell genomes. Profiled with immunoSEQ multiplex PCR; TCRdb holds only in-frame clones, not every one. The data contain about 32,000 clones, around 94% of them singletons. This sample comprised unsorted PBMCs, obtained 4.1 years after starting antiretroviral therapy. The V call is TRBV5-4, the J call TRBJ2-7; a possible D gene is TRBD1 (6 bases). The clonotype was recovered from a woman aged 45-60 years with HIV. CDR3 sequence (DNA): TGTGCCAGCAGTCCAACCGGAAGGGGGAGTTGGGACGAGCAGTACTTC. Its protein is CASSPTGRGSWDEQYF.